This T cell receptor (beta chain) comes out of a study of T cells in Graves' hyperthyroidism and ophthalmopathy. Uncontrolled infection, other autoimmune disease, pregnancy or lactation barred patients from enrollment. Every diagnosis used clinical symptoms, serum thyroxine and TRAb, thyroid ultrasound and orbital computed tomography. The authors took PBMCs from roughly 9.3 ml fresh peripheral blood. Overall study findings and caveats: A model of 13 V-J pairs discriminated ophthalmopathy from stable hyperthyroidism.

A word on this clonotype: Its cognate antigen is unknown.

TCR beta CDR3 region amplification was performed from RNA transcripts. TCR CDR3 regions were first amplified by RT-PCR with HTBI primers. In TCRdb, the multiplex PCR reads were re-called with MiXCR into one record per CDR3 protein. The sample contains 350,000 to 400,000 distinct CDR3 sequences, over 15% of which appear only once. The source of this sequence is a woman between 18 and 29 years old with Graves' hyperthyroidism. The sequencing input was blood.

The CDR3 sequence: CASSPPGPLSYEQYF. DNA of the CDR3: TGTGCCAGCTCACCACCGGGGCCACTATCCTACGAGCAGTACTTC. The chain joins TRBV18 to TRBJ2-7; D might be TRBD1 (5 bases). The CDR3 is made up of 15 amino acids. V lost 0 bases and J 1 base, leaving 10 bases between the germline ends. Germline CDR1 reads KGHSH; CDR2 reads LQKENI.